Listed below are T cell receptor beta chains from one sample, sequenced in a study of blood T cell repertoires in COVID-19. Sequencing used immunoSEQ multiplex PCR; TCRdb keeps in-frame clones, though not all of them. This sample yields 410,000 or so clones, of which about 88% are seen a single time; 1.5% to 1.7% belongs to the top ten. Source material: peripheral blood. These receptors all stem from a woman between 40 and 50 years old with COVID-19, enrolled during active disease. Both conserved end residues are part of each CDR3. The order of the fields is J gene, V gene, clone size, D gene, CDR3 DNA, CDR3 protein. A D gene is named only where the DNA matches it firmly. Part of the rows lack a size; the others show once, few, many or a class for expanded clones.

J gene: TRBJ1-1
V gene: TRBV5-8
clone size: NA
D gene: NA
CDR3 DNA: TGTGCCAGCAGCTTAAGGGGAACTGAAGCTTTCTTT
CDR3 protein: CASSLRGTEAFF

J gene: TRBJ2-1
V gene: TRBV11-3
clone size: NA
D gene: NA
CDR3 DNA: TGTGCCAGCAGCCCCGATGCGGGGTACCCAACAATTGAGCAGTTCTTC
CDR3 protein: CASSPDAGYPTIEQFF

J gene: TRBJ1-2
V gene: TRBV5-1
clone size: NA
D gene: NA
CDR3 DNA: TGCGCCAGCAGCTTGGGGCAGTCCCCTAACTATGGCTACACCTTC
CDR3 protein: CASSLGQSPNYGYTF

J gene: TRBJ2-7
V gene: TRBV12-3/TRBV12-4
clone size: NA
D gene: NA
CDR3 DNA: TGTGCCAGCGCATCGGGGTTGGGAGGCGAGCAGTACTTC
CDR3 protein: CASASGLGGEQYF

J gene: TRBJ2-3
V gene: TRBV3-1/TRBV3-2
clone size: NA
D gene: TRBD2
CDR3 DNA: TGTGCCAGCAGCCAAGGGCAACTAGCGGGAGTTGGAGATACGCAGTATTTT
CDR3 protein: CASSQGQLAGVGDTQYF

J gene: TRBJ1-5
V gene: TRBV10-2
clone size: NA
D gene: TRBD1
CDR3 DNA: TGCGCCAGCAGCCGGGACAGCACCAATCAGCCCCAGCATTTT
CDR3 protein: CASSRDSTNQPQHF

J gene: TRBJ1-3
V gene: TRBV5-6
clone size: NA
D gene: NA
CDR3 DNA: TGTGCCAGCGTACGGGGGGGCTCTGGAAACACCATATATTTT
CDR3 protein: CASVRGGSGNTIYF

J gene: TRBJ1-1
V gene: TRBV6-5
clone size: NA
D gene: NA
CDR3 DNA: TGTGCCAGCAGTATCCAGGAGGACACTGAAGCTTTCTTT
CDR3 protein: CASSIQEDTEAFF

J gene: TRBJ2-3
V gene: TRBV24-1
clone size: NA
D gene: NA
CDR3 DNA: TGTGCCACCAGTGATCCCCGGGGAACTGGAGATACGCAGTATTTT
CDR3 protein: CATSDPRGTGDTQYF

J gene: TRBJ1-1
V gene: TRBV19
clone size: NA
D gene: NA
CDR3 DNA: TGTGCCAGTAGCTCAGGGGTAGGGACTGAAGCTTTCTTT
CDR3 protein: CASSSGVGTEAFF

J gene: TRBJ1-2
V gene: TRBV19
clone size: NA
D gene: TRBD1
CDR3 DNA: TGTGCCAGTAGCCCAGGGGGCTGGGGCTACACCTTC
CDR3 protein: CASSPGGWGYTF

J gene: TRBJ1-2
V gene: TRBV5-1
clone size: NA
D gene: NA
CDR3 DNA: TGCGCCAGCAGCTTGGCCGGAGCAGGGGTTTATGGCTACACCTTC
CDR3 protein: CASSLAGAGVYGYTF

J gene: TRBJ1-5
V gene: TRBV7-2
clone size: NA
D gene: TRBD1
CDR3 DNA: TGTGCCAGCAGCGTTACAGGGGATCAGCCCCAGCATTTT
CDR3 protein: CASSVTGDQPQHF

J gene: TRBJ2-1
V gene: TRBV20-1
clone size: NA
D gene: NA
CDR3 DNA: TGCAGTGCCACGGAGTACACTGAGCAGTTCTTC
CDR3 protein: CSATEYTEQFF

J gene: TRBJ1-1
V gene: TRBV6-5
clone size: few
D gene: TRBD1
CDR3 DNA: TGTGCCAGCAGTACCTCGACAGGGGGCACTGAAGCTTTCTTT
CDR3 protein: CASSTSTGGTEAFF

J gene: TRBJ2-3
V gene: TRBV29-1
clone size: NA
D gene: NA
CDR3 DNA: TGCAGCGTTGACCTATCACGGGATACGCAGTATTTT
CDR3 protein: CSVDLSRDTQYF